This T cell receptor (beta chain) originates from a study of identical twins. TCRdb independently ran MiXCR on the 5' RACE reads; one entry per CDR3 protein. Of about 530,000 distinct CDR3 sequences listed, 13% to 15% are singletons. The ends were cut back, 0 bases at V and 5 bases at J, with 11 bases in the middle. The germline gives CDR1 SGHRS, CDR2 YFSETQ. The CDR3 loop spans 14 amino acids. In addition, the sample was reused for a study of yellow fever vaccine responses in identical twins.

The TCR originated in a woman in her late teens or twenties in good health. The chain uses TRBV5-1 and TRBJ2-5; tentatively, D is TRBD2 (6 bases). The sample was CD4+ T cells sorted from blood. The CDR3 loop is CASSLDVGLETQYF. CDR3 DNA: TGCGCCAGCAGCTTGGACGTGGGACTCGAGACCCAGTACTTC.